The 32 T cell receptor beta chains below come from one sample, sequenced in a study of T cells in localized non-small cell lung cancer. The method was immunoSEQ multiplex PCR; TCRdb's version includes in-frame clones alone and lacks a portion of them. The sample includes about 17,000 clones, around four fifths seen only once; the top ten take about 35%. The starting material was peripheral blood, obtained before any cancer treatment. Source of these receptors: a male donor at least 60 years old with stage III lung adenocarcinoma.

This chain connects TRBV18 to TRBJ1-3, with 7 nucleotides matching TRBD1. Trimming took 2 bases from V and 4 from J; bases not matched to a gene: 5. CDR3 length: 15 residues. Germline lookup yields CDR1 KGHSH and CDR2 LQKENI. This CDR3 is CASSPEGQLGNTIYF. The CDR3 coding sequence is TGTGCCAGCTCACCAGAGGGACAGCTAGGAAACACCATATATTTT.

This sequence joins TRBV9 and TRBJ2-1; D perhaps matches TRBD1 (6 bases). CDR1 is SGDLS, CDR2 YYNGEE, per germline. This CDR3 is built from 17 residues. Trimming pared 4 bases from V and 4 bases from J, leaving 21 bases between. This CDR3 is CASSNPPGTRDYNEQFF. In DNA form, the CDR3 reads TGTGCCAGCAGCAACCCTCCCGGGACACGGGATTACAATGAGCAGTTCTTC.

J is TRBJ2-5 and V is TRBV5-4; 12 nucleotides align to TRBD2. V was clipped by 4 bases and J by 5 bases; unmatched bases: 6. This CDR3 comprises 15 residues. Germline CDR1 is SGHNT and CDR2 is YYREEE (reference sequence). The CDR3 nucleotides read TGTGCCAGCAGCCGGACTAGCGGGGAATTGGAGACCCAGTACTTC. Its protein is CASSRTSGELETQYF.

The chain carries TRBV7-9 and TRBJ1-1, with 8 nucleotides matching TRBD1. The V segment lost 8 bases and the J segment 2 bases; nucleotides outside the gene matches: 7. The CDR3 consists of 14 residues. Germline V gene sequence: CDR1 SEHNR, CDR2 FQNEAQ (reference sequence). The CDR3 loop is CASETGTGNTEAFF. CDR3 sequence (DNA): TGTGCCAGCGAAACCGGGACAGGCAACACTGAAGCTTTCTTT.

The chain has TRBV5-1 and TRBJ2-7, with TRBD2 identical over 14 bases. Trimming cost V 4 bases and J 2 bases; bases outside gene matches: 8. In germline, CDR1 is SGHRS, CDR2 YFSETQ. The length of the CDR3 is 17 residues. In nucleotides, the CDR3 is TGCGCCAGCAGCCCATGGACTAGCGGGGGGAGAACCTACGAGCAGTACTTC. The encoded protein is CASSPWTSGGRTYEQYF.

The chain links TRBV25-1 to TRBJ1-1; the D gene is possibly TRBD1 (6 bases). V gave up 3 bases and J gave up 5 bases, with 10 bases separating them. The germline V gene has CDR1 MGHDK and CDR2 SYGVNS. This CDR3 is built from 13 residues. CDR3 DNA: TGTGCCAGCAGTGAGGGGGCGCGTACTGAAGCTTTCTTT. This sequence encodes CASSEGARTEAFF.

This chain links TRBV5-8 with TRBJ2-2; D remains unclear. V lost 1 base to trimming and J lost 4 bases, with 11 bases between them. Germline V gene sequence: CDR1 SGHTS, CDR2 YDEGEE. The CDR3 has 15 residues. CDR3 residues: CASSLSRVGTGELFF. Written as DNA, the CDR3 is TGTGCCAGCAGCTTGAGTCGGGTGGGCACCGGGGAGCTGTTTTTT. The full variable domain, with the rest looked up from reference TRBV5-8 and TRBJ2-2, is EAGVTQSPTHLIKTRGQQATLRCSPISGHTSVYWYQQALGLGLQFLLWYDEGEERNRGNFPPRFSGRQFPNYSSELNVNALELEDSALYLCASSLSRVGTGELFFGEGSRLTVL.

V and J are TRBV4-1 and TRBJ2-3, with 11 nucleotides matching TRBD2. CDR1 MGHRA and CDR2 YSYEKL come from the germline V gene. The CDR3 has 17 amino acids. The V segment lost 3 bases and the J segment 2 bases; nucleotides outside the gene matches: 7. The CDR3 DNA reads TGCGCCAGCAGCCAGTCTAGCGGGGGGTATAACACAGATACGCAGTATTTT. Translated: CASSQSSGGYNTDTQYF.

This clone was seen a single time. The chain recombines TRBV2 with TRBJ2-3; D call uncertain. Germline assignment: CDR1 SNHLY and CDR2 FYNNEI. The germline V and J ends were trimmed by 4 bases and 0 bases, with 11 bases remaining between them. This CDR3 is built from 15 residues. The CDR3 reads CASSVVGISTDTQYF. CDR3 nucleotide sequence: TGTGCCAGCAGTGTCGTAGGGATTAGCACAGATACGCAGTATTTT.

The rearrangement joins TRBV5-1 to TRBJ1-1; no definite D call. The CDR3 runs 13 residues. Trimming took off 0 bases at V and 7 bases at J, with 10 bases between the two ends. Germline V lookup: CDR1 SGHRS, CDR2 YFSETQ. The chain's CDR3 is CASSLDQISEAFF. CDR3 nucleotide sequence: TGCGCCAGCAGCTTGGACCAGATCAGTGAAGCTTTCTTT.

The chain has TRBV18 and TRBJ1-1, with a tentative D call TRBD1 (5 bases). Germline V gene sequence: CDR1 KGHSH, CDR2 LQKENI. This CDR3 region has 17 residues. Trimming stripped 9 bases from V and 0 bases from J, with 23 bases between. As DNA, the CDR3 is TGTGCCAGATCTCCACAGGCGCTGACAGCCATGAACACTGAAGCTTTCTTT. Its translation is CARSPQALTAMNTEAFF.

The chain joins TRBV6-1 to TRBJ1-6, with D hard to call. Germline CDR1 reads MNHNS; CDR2 reads SASEGT. The V end lost 1 base, the J end lost 7 bases, and 14 bases lay between the germline ends. The CDR3 covers 16 residues. For the CDR3, the DNA is TGTGCCAGCAGTGAAGGGGAGTACCAAGCGAATTCACCCCTCCACTTT. Translated, it gives CASSEGEYQANSPLHF.

The chain is built from TRBV5-1 and TRBJ2-5; D is perhaps TRBD2 (7 bases). The CDR3 loop spans 16 amino acids. V was pared by 2 bases and J by 1 base, with 15 bases between. Germline CDR1 SGHRS, CDR2 YFSETQ. The CDR3 sequence: CASSLGGGHSQETQYF. The CDR3 DNA is TGCGCCAGCAGCTTAGGGGGGGGGCACTCCCAAGAGACCCAGTACTTC.

This clone was counted only a few times. The CDR3 DNA is TGTGCCAACACGCCAGAGAGGGCAAGGGATAATGAAAAACTGTTTTTT. This gives the protein CANTPERARDNEKLFF. The chain links TRBV2 to TRBJ1-4; D unresolved. The germline CDR1 and CDR2 sequences are SNHLY and FYNNEI. The CDR3 runs to 16 residues. Trimming shortened V by 10 bases and J by 4 bases, and 22 bases separated the two germline ends.

The CDR3: CASSLAWTAENIQYF. In DNA form, the CDR3 reads TGTGCCAGCAGCTTAGCGTGGACAGCTGAAAACATTCAGTACTTC. The rearrangement joins TRBV7-2 to TRBJ2-4; D may be TRBD1 (6 bases). The germline V and J ends were trimmed by 0 bases and 5 bases, with 11 bases remaining between them. The CDR3 spans 15 residues. Looked up from germline, CDR1 is SGHTA and CDR2 is FQGNSA. Full variable domain (outside the CDR3, taken from reference TRBV7-2 and TRBJ2-4): GAGVSQSPSNKVTEKGKDVELRCDPISGHTALYWYRQSLGQGLEFLIYFQGNSAPDKSGLPSDRFSAERTGGSVSTLTIQRTQQEDSAVYLCASSLAWTAENIQYFGAGTRLSVL.

This clone was picked up one time. CDR3 amino acids: CASSRFGANYGYTF. The CDR3 DNA is TGTGCCAGCAGCCGCTTCGGAGCTAACTATGGCTACACCTTC. This chain uses TRBV5-5 with TRBJ1-2; D gene uncertain. There are 14 residues in the CDR3. The V and J ends lost 4 bases and 0 bases respectively, with 10 bases between them. The germline V gene encodes CDR1 SGHKS and CDR2 YYEKEE (reference sequence).

This sequence joins TRBV6-1 and TRBJ2-3, with D perhaps TRBD2 (5 bases). Germline lookup yields CDR1 MNHNS and CDR2 SASEGT. V dropped 5 bases and J dropped 6 bases, with 15 bases sitting between them. The CDR3 has 14 residues. The CDR3 reads CASSQRAALDTQYF. The DNA for the CDR3 is TGTGCCAGCAGTCAGAGGGCAGCGCTGGATACGCAGTATTTT.

Remarks on this clone: A much larger clone is a single base away; this may be a read error. The V call is TRBV4-1, the J call TRBJ2-7; a weak D match, TRBD2 (6 bases). The ends were cut back, 1 base at V and 3 bases at J, with 13 bases in the middle. The CDR3 runs to 15 residues. Germline CDR1 reads MGHRA; CDR2 reads YSYEKL. The CDR3 protein is CASSQGGSGDYEQYF. CDR3 nucleotides: TGCGCCAGCAGCCAAGGCGGTAGCGGCGACTACGAGCAGTACTTC.

The genes are TRBV7-9 and TRBJ1-1, with D maybe TRBD1 (5 bases). Germline values: CDR1 SEHNR, CDR2 FQNEAQ (reference sequence). V lost 2 bases and J 3 bases, leaving 10 bases between the germline ends. This CDR3 comprises 14 residues. Written as DNA, the CDR3 is TGTGCCAGCAGCTTACAGGGCAAGTACACTGAAGCTTTCTTT. Residues: CASSLQGKYTEAFF.

The chain combines TRBV12-5 with TRBJ2-1; 8 bases align to TRBD1. Germline CDR1 reads LGHNT; CDR2 reads FRNRAP. The trim removed 4 bases at V and 8 bases at J, leaving 13 bases unmatched. The CDR3 spans 16 residues. CDR3 DNA: TGTGCTAGTGGTTCCGTCCTGACAGGGGTTTCGGATGAGCAGTTCTTC. Its translation: CASGSVLTGVSDEQFF.

The chain carries TRBV30 and TRBJ1-1; the match to TRBD1 covers 10 bases. The germline CDR1 and CDR2 sequences are GTSNPN and SVGIG (reference sequence). The ends lost 2 bases at V and 4 bases at J; junction bases unmatched: 1. This CDR3 has 13 residues. The CDR3 bases are TGTGCCTGGAGTAGGACAGGGGGCACTGAAGCTTTCTTT. It encodes CAWSRTGGTEAFF. Filled out from reference TRBV30 and TRBJ1-1, the complete variable domain reads SQTIHQWPATLVQPVGSPLSLECTVEGTSNPNLYWYRQAAGRGLQLLFYSVGIGQISSEVPQNLSASRPQDRQFILSSKKLLLSDSGFYLCAWSRTGGTEAFFGQGTRLTVV.

Within the sample, this clone is medium-sized. The rearrangement joins TRBV27 to TRBJ1-6, with 9 bases aligning to TRBD1. There are 15 residues in the CDR3. V trimming: 2 bases; J trimming: 7 bases; junction bases outside the gene matches: 3. Germline V gene lookup returns CDR1 MNHEY and CDR2 SMNVEV (reference sequence). This CDR3 reads CASSLAGTGNSPLHF. DNA of the CDR3: TGTGCCAGCAGTTTAGCCGGGACAGGGAATTCACCCCTCCACTTT.

The chain uses TRBV6-5 and TRBJ2-3; 9 nucleotides line up with TRBD1. The CDR3 spans 14 residues. Losses at the gene ends were 4 bases for V and 3 bases for J; bases not matched to a gene: 2. Germline V gene lookup returns CDR1 MNHEY and CDR2 SVGAGI. The CDR3 DNA is TGTGCCAGCAGTTGGACAGGGGCGACAGATACGCAGTATTTT. Translated: CASSWTGATDTQYF.

CDR3 region: CASADGYNQPQHF. The CDR3 nucleotides are TGTGCCAGCGCGGACGGATACAATCAGCCCCAGCATTTT. This chain joins TRBV7-3 and TRBJ1-5; no clear D gene. The CDR3 is made up of 13 amino acids. In germline, CDR1 is SGHTA, CDR2 FQGTGA. The germline V and J ends were trimmed by 8 bases and 3 bases, with 11 bases remaining between them.

The chain uses TRBV18 and TRBJ2-7, with a weak D call TRBD2 (5 bases). V gave up 3 bases and J gave up 2 bases, with 11 bases separating them. This CDR3 has 14 residues. In germline, CDR1 is KGHSH, CDR2 LQKENI. CDR3 DNA: TGTGCCAGCTCACCCTTTGGGGAGCCCTACGAGCAGTACTTC. This sequence encodes CASSPFGEPYEQYF.

The chain employs TRBV25-1 and TRBJ2-3; no definite D call. Trimming took 6 bases from V and 0 from J, leaving 4 bases between them. Germline V gene data show CDR1 as MGHDK and CDR2 as SYGVNS. CDR3 length equals 12 residues. The CDR3 DNA reads as TGTGCCAGCAGCGTCAGCACAGATACGCAGTATTTT. Residues: CASSVSTDTQYF.

This sequence joins TRBV7-9 and TRBJ2-2; 9 nucleotides match TRBD1. V dropped 1 base and J dropped 3; count of bases not matched to a gene: 6. The CDR3 extends over 17 amino acids. Germline loops: CDR1 SEHNR, CDR2 FQNEAQ (reference sequence). In DNA form, the CDR3 reads TGTGCCAGCAGCTTAGGATTGCGGGACAGGGACACCGGGGAGCTGTTTTTT. Translating gives CASSLGLRDRDTGELFF.

J is TRBJ2-3 and V is TRBV5-8; tentative D call: TRBD2 (5 bases). Germline lookup yields CDR1 SGHTS and CDR2 YDEGEE. V lost 1 base and J 1 base, leaving 10 bases between the germline ends. This CDR3 has 15 amino acids. The CDR3 region is CASSLRRSRTDTQYF. In nucleotides, the CDR3 is TGTGCCAGCAGCTTGAGGAGGTCCCGCACAGATACGCAGTATTTT.

This chain connects TRBV12-5 to TRBJ2-5; the D gene is possibly TRBD2 (6 bases). CDR3 length: 14 residues. In germline, CDR1 is LGHNT, CDR2 FRNRAP. Trimming shortened V by 4 bases and J by 2 bases, and 11 bases separated the two germline ends. The CDR3 loop is CASGSGLPQETQYF. DNA of the CDR3: TGTGCTAGTGGTTCCGGACTACCTCAAGAGACCCAGTACTTC. The entire variable domain, with the rest obtained from reference TRBV12-5 and TRBJ2-5, is as follows: DARVTQTPRHKVTEMGQEVTMRCQPILGHNTVFWYRQTMMQGLELLAYFRNRAPLDDSGMPKDRFSAEMPDATLATLKIQPSEPRDSAVYFCASGSGLPQETQYFGPGTRLLVL.

V gene TRBV19 combines with J gene TRBJ1-1, with TRBD1 as a possible D gene (5 bases). From germline, CDR1 is LNHDA and CDR2 SQIVND (reference sequence). This CDR3 is built from 13 residues. Between the trimmed V and J ends, which lost 3 bases and 4 bases, there was a span of 9 bases. CDR3 region: CASSIQGPTEAFF. The CDR3 DNA reads TGTGCCAGTAGTATCCAGGGCCCCACTGAAGCTTTCTTT.

The chain joins TRBV4-2 to TRBJ2-3; no definite D call. The length of the CDR3 is 16 residues. V gave up 0 bases and J gave up 2 bases, with 12 bases separating them. Germline values: CDR1 LGHNA, CDR2 YNFKEQ. This CDR3 is CASSQDRAAPTDTQYF. The DNA of the CDR3 is TGTGCCAGCAGCCAAGATAGGGCGGCTCCCACAGATACGCAGTATTTT.

In its sample, this clone was seen a few times. The chain carries TRBV7-8 and TRBJ2-6; no reliable D call. CDR3 length equals 19 residues. The V end lost 5 bases, the J end lost 4 bases, and 24 bases lay between the germline ends. Germline CDR1 SGHVS, CDR2 FQNEAQ. CDR3 coding DNA: TGTGCCAGCAGCCAACCCAAGACCGGAACTTCACCCGGGGCCAACGTCCTGACTTTC. Protein sequence: CASSQPKTGTSPGANVLTF.